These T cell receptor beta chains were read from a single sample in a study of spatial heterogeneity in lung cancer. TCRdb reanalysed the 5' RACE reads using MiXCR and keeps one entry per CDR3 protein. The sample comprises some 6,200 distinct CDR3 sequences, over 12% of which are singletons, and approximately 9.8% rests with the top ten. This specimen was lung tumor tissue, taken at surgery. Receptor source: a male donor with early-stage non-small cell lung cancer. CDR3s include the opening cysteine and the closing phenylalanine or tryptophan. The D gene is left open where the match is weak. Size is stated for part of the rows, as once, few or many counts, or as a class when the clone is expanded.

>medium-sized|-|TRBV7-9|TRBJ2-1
TGTGCCAGCAGCCTCACCTTGGGAGCCTACAATGAGCAGTTCTTC
CASSLTLGAYNEQFF
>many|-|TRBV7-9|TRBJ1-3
TGTGCCAGCAGCTCCCCCTTAGATGGAAACACCATATATTTT
CASSSPLDGNTIYF
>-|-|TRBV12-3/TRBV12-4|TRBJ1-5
TGTGCCAGTAACCGGGGCAATCAGCCCCAGCATTTT
CASNRGNQPQHF
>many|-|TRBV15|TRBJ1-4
TGTGCCACCAGCAGAGATTACCCGACGGGAACTAATGAAAAACTGTTTTTT
CATSRDYPTGTNEKLFF
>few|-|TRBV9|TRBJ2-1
TGTGCCAGCGGAGGACGGTACAATGAGCAGTTCTTC
CASGGRYNEQFF
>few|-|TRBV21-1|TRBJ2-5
TGTGCCAGCAGCAAAAGTTGTAGGACAGGGGAAGAGACCCAGTACTTC
CASSKSCRTGEETQYF
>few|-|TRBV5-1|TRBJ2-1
TGCGCCAGCAGGGACCCTTCGAGGGGCCTCAATGAGCAGTTCTTC
CASRDPSRGLNEQFF
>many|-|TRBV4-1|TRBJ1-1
TGCGCCAGCAGCCAAGAGCGGGGTATGAACACTGAAGCTTTCTTT
CASSQERGMNTEAFF
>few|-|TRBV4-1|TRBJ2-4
TGCGCCAGCAGCTCACTGACAGGAGAAAACATTCAGTACTTC
CASSSLTGENIQYF
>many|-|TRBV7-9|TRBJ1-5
TGTGCCAGCAGCGGACGGGATCAGCCCCAGCATTTT
CASSGRDQPQHF
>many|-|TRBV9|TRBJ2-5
TGTGCCAGCAGCCCCCAGGGGGGTGAAGAGACCCAGTACTTC
CASSPQGGEETQYF
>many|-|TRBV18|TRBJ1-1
TGTGCCAGCTCACCGGCGGGGACTGAAGCTTTCTTT
CASSPAGTEAFF
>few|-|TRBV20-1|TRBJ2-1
TGCAGTGCTAGGCCCCCAGGGCGTGGTGAGCAGTTCTTC
CSARPPGRGEQFF
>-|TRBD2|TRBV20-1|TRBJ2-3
TGCAGTGCTAGATCCGGACTAGCGGGAGGGAGGTTGGCAGATACGCAGTATTTT
CSARSGLAGGRLADTQYF
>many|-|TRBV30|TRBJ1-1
TGTGCCTGGAGTTGGGGGACAATGAACACTGAAGCTTTCTTT
CAWSWGTMNTEAFF
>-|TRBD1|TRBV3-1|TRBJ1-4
TGTGCCAGCAGCAGACGACAGGGAGGAGAAAATCTGTTTTTC
CASSRRQGGENLFF
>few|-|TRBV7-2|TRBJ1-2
TGTGCCAGCAGCTTAGTTTGGGGGGCATATGGCTACACCTTC
CASSLVWGAYGYTF
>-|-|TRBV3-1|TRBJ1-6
TGTGCCAGCAGCCATGGACCTCTAAATTCACCCCTCCACTTT
CASSHGPLNSPLHF
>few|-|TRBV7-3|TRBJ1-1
TGTGCCAGCAGCTTACGCCCCCTACAAAGGGCGGACACTGAAGCTTTCTTT
CASSLRPLQRADTEAFF
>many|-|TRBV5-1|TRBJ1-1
TGCGCCAGCAGGCCGCAAAGGGGCCGGAACACTGAAGCTTTCTTT
CASRPQRGRNTEAFF
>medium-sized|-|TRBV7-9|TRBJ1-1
TGTGCCAGCAGCCTAGGGACGGTGAACACTGAAGCTTTCTTT
CASSLGTVNTEAFF
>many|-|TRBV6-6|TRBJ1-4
TGTGCCAGCAGTTCGCTAAGGAGCGGCGGAGAAAAACTGTTTTTT
CASSSLRSGGEKLFF
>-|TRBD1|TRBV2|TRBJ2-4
TGTGCCAGCAGTGAAGGCGGGGACAGGTGGGACAAAAACATTCAGTACTTC
CASSEGGDRWDKNIQYF